This T cell receptor (beta chain) was profiled in a study of shared clonotypes between healthy human individuals. Positive CCR7 selection of CD45RO-negative cells yielded the naive CD8 cells, and terminally differentiated effector memory CD45RA+ cells were excluded. Libraries were prepared by immunoSEQ multiplex PCR; TCRdb keeps only in-frame clonotypes and omits some of them. The table records millions of clones, about 95% of them present only once. Germline trimming cut 0 bases from V and 5 bases from J; bases unmatched to any gene: 7. Germline CDR1 is SQVTM and CDR2 is ANQGSEA. The CDR3 consists of 15 residues. This clone was recorded only once.

The sequence derives from a young man in good health. The sample comprised naive CD8+ T cells sorted from blood. The rearrangement links TRBV29-1 to TRBJ2-3, with 8 bases lining up with TRBD1. As DNA, the CDR3 is TGCAGCGTTGAAGATCCGGACAGGGTTCAAGATACGCAGTATTTT. Protein: CSVEDPDRVQDTQYF.